Listed below are T cell receptor beta chains from one sample, sequenced in a study of shared clonotypes between healthy human individuals. The table came from immunoSEQ multiplex PCR; TCRdb's copy has only in-frame clones and leaves some out. The sample carries 2 million to 2.5 million clones, around 90% recorded once. The sample comprised naive CD4+ T cells from PBMCs. These receptors originate from a man younger than 30 in good health. Some clones in this sample may be carry-over from other donors' samples. The CDR3 runs from the conserved cysteine through the conserved F or W.

j_call v_call cdr3_aa
TRBJ1-4 TRBV6-5 CASSFQASATNEKLFF
TRBJ2-7 TRBV7-2 CASSFGLAVYEQYF
TRBJ2-5 TRBV29-1 CSVESRGGETQYF
TRBJ2-2 TRBV11-3 CASSPTGELFF
TRBJ1-1 TRBV10-3 CAISESRGTEAFF
TRBJ2-1 TRBV7-6 CASSLAPGNNEQFF
TRBJ2-2 TRBV7-3 CASSIGPADLLGELFF
TRBJ2-3 TRBV11-3 CASSHGLAGVVGGTDTQYF
TRBJ1-5 TRBV28 CASSFTVVRLTPQHF
TRBJ2-3 TRBV5-6 CASSGTSEGDTQYF
TRBJ2-1 TRBV19 CASSIRASGRSYNEQFF
TRBJ2-5 TRBV6-1 CASTALRETQYF
TRBJ2-7 TRBV28 CASSSPGTGSSEQYF
TRBJ1-2 TRBV7-3 CASQEGGQNMYGYTF
TRBJ1-2 TRBV29-1 CSVSGNGGYTF
TRBJ2-2 TRBV19 CASSSWTGSGTGELFF
TRBJ2-7 TRBV27 CASSLFNVGGWSEQYF
TRBJ2-7 TRBV6-1 CASSEVGRAPGEQYF
TRBJ1-1 TRBV5-5 CASSILGGPNTEAFF
TRBJ2-5 TRBV19 CASSMGRVWETQYF